This TCR beta chain was obtained from a study of response to subunit inactivated influenza vaccine (dated by TCRdb to the late 2010s). About the investigation overall: The study used deep quantitative T cell receptor repertoire profiling to track responses to a trivalent subunit inactivated influenza vaccine. Paper-wide results and their limitations: The authors proposed that each seasonal influenza vaccination may bring in only a limited number of new T cells.

The CDR3 sequence holds 14 residues, the cysteine and phenylalanine included. The read is trimmed to its CDR3 DNA, 42 bases read in frame from base 1. CDR1 SQVTM and CDR2 ANQGSEA are derived from the germline V gene. A distance of 17 bases separates the germline ends of V and J, which lose 6 bases and 2 bases respectively. On this clonotype itself: It lacks a known antigen. Per-base qualities were not stored, and no clone one base away is much larger.

The library came from RT-PCR. Instrument used: Illumina HiSeq 2500. TCRdb reworked the public reads: Q25 trimming with fastp, MiXCR clone assembly, productive beta chains retained. Every distinct CDR3 protein forms one entry, paired with its most common genes and DNA. For this sample there are roughly 670,000 distinct CDR3 sequences; less than 15% appear just once. 7.5% to 9% of the sample rests with the top ten. The receptor chain draws on TRBV29-1 and TRBJ2-7; the D gene is perhaps TRBD1, from 6 matching bases. The origin of this receptor is a man aged 45-65 years who received an inactivated influenza vaccine. Donor details come from another sample of the same person, matched by shared clones. The material was PBMCs from blood, obtained less than 15 days before vaccination. The nucleotides are TGCAGCGTCCTGCCGGACAGCCCGCCCTACGAGCAGTACTTC. This codes for CSVLPDSPPYEQYF.